The T cell receptor beta chain described here comes from a study of blood T cell repertoires in COVID-19. Study background: Specimens from acute and convalescent COVID-19 originated in the United States, Italy and Spain. PBMCs, B-cell-depleted T cells, or T cells were the source of the cDNA or gDNA that made up the material.

TCRdb keeps only in-frame clones here, not all; method: immunoSEQ multiplex PCR. Of approximately 100,000 clones listed, roughly 76% are singletons. The CDR3 covers 13 residues. Germline CDR1 is GTSNPN and CDR2 is SVGIG (reference sequence). V shed 7 bases, J shed 2 bases, and the junction held 5 bases outside the gene matches. V and J are TRBV30 and TRBJ2-1; 7 bases fit TRBD2. The TCR originated in a woman of 80 years or more with active or convalescent COVID-19. Sequenced: peripheral blood. In nucleotides, the CDR3 is TGTGCCTTGTGGGGGGGGGCCTACAATGAGCAGTTCTTC. Encoded protein: CALWGGAYNEQFF.